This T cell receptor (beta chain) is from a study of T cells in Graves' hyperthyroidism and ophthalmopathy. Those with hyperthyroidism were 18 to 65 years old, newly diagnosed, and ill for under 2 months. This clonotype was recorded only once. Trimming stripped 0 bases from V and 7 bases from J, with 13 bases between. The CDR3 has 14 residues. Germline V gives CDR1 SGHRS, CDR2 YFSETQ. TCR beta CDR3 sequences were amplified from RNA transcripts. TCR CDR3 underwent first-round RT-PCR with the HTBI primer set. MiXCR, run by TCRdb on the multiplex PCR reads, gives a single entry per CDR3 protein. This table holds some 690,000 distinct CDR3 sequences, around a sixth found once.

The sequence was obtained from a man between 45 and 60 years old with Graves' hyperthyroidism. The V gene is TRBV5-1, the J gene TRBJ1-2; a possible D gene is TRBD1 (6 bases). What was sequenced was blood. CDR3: CASSLGRGAGGYTF. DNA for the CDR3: TGCGCCAGCAGCTTGGGACGGGGGGCTGGTGGCTACACCTTC.